A single sample is the source of the 25 T cell receptor beta chains below, sequenced in a study of CD8+ T cells in alopecia areata. cDNA prepared by RNA extraction and subsequent reverse transcription served as the template for sequencing. Method: immunoSEQ multiplex PCR; TCRdb's copy keeps in-frame clones and lacks some. This sample carries a few hundred thousand clones, about 61% of them seen once, and the ten largest clones take approximately 4.9%. Sequenced material: CD8+ T cells sorted from blood. The receptors originated from a human donor in good health.

The V and J genes are TRBV27 and TRBJ1-1; TRBD1 matches 8 bases. This CDR3 is built from 14 residues. After removal of 5 bases from V and 1 base from J, the junction contained 3 bases not matched to a gene. The germline V gene encodes CDR1 MNHEY and CDR2 SMNVEV (reference sequence). This CDR3 reads CASSLRGRNTEAFF. CDR3 coding DNA: TGTGCCAGCAGTCTCAGGGGGCGGAACACTGAAGCTTTCTTT.

The V call is TRBV29-1, the J call TRBJ2-2, with TRBD2 matching over 8 bases. In germline, CDR1 is SQVTM, CDR2 ANQGSEA. V shed 5 bases and J 0 bases; nucleotides not matched to a gene: 2. The CDR3 runs to 14 residues. In DNA, the CDR3 is TGCAGCGTTCTCGGGGGGGCGAACACCGGGGAGCTGTTTTTT. This codes for CSVLGGANTGELFF.

This clone was observed a few times. The junction shows a germline mismatch at one end, possibly a read error. The V and J genes are TRBV11-2 and TRBJ1-6; no clear D. Germline V gene sequence: CDR1 SGHAT, CDR2 FQNNGV. This CDR3 contains 15 residues. CDR3 sequence (DNA): TGTGCCAGCAGCATAGATCCGGGCACTAATTCACCCCTCCACTTT. Translating it yields CASSIDPGTNSPLHF.

The chain uses TRBV29-1 and TRBJ1-2; a weak D match, TRBD1 (6 bases). The CDR3 spans 12 residues. V was shortened by 5 bases and J by 4 bases, with 11 bases between the two germline ends. From germline, CDR1 is SQVTM and CDR2 ANQGSEA. The DNA for the CDR3 is TGCAGCGTTCGAGGACAGTCCTATGGCTACACCTTC. It encodes CSVRGQSYGYTF.

The chain carries TRBV29-1 and TRBJ2-1, with D possibly matching TRBD1 (7 bases). The germline V gene encodes CDR1 SQVTM and CDR2 ANQGSEA. The CDR3 runs 12 residues. V was pared by 8 bases and J by 7 bases, with 15 bases between. The CDR3 is CSFRGVKNEQFF. CDR3 coding DNA: TGCAGCTTCAGGGGGGTAAAGAATGAGCAGTTCTTC.

The chain links TRBV29-1 to TRBJ1-2; possible D gene TRBD1, 6 bases. V was cut by 0 bases and J by 5 bases, with 10 bases left in between. Germline values: CDR1 SQVTM, CDR2 ANQGSEA. The CDR3 spans 13 residues. Written as DNA, the CDR3 is TGCAGCGTTGAAGACAGGGGACGGTATGGCTACACCTTC. Translation: CSVEDRGRYGYTF.

This clone was counted only a few times. The V and J genes are TRBV2 and TRBJ2-1; D is tentatively TRBD1 or TRBD2 (5 bases each). The CDR3 sequence is 11 residues long. CDR1 and CDR2 from the germline V gene are SNHLY and FYNNEI. The V end was cut by 7 bases, the J end by 13 bases, with 14 bases between. The CDR3 nucleotides are TGTGCCAGCACCCCGGGGCATATTCAGTTCTTC. Its protein product is CASTPGHIQFF. Looking up the rest from reference TRBV2 and TRBJ2-1 gives the full variable domain: EPEVTQTPSHQVTQMGQEVILRCVPISNHLYFYWYRQILGQKVEFLVSFYNNEISEKSEIFDDQFSVERPDGSNFTLKIRSTKLEDSAMYFCASTPGHIQFFGPGTRLTVL.

In DNA form, the CDR3 reads TGTGCCAGTAGTATCTCCGGGAGCTCCTACGAGCAGTACTTC. Its translation: CASSISGSSYEQYF. The genes are TRBV19 and TRBJ2-7; tentative D call: TRBD2 (6 bases). The CDR3 spans 14 residues. The V gene lost 3 bases and the J gene lost 0 bases, with 9 bases spanning the gap. Germline V gene sequence: CDR1 LNHDA, CDR2 SQIVND (reference sequence).

V and J are TRBV5-1 and TRBJ1-2; D remains unclear. Germline V lookup: CDR1 SGHRS, CDR2 YFSETQ. The CDR3 is 13 amino acids. V lost 6 bases and J lost 6, with 15 bases in between. As DNA, the CDR3 is TGCGCCAGCACGACGGCCCAACGGGATGGCTACACCTTC. It codes for CASTTAQRDGYTF. The variable domain in full, with the rest retrieved from reference TRBV5-1 and TRBJ1-2, is KAGVTQTPRYLIKTRGQQVTLSCSPISGHRSVSWYQQTPGQGLQFLFEYFSETQRNKGNFPGRFSGRQFSNSRSEMNVSTLELGDSALYLCASTTAQRDGYTFGSGTRLTVV.

This clone was seen a handful of times. The rearrangement uses TRBV6-6 and TRBJ2-5; D is perhaps TRBD1 (6 bases). The CDR3 runs 13 residues. Germline-derived CDR1 and CDR2 are MNHNY and SVGAGI (reference sequence). Between the trimmed V and J ends, which lost 4 bases and 4 bases, there was a span of 10 bases. The CDR3 bases are TGTGCCAGCAGTTTGTGGGGGCGAGAGACCCAGTACTTC. This translates into CASSLWGRETQYF.

This clone was detected a few times. This sequence joins TRBV2 and TRBJ1-4; weak D call: TRBD1 (5 bases). This CDR3 is built from 16 residues. Germline CDR1 SNHLY, CDR2 FYNNEI. The V end lost 6 bases, the J end lost 1 base, and 15 bases lay between the germline ends. CDR3 nucleotides: TGTGCCAGCAGCGGGGGGATGCGGCTAACTAATGAAAAACTGTTTTTT. This gives the protein CASSGGMRLTNEKLFF. The entire variable domain, with the rest obtained from reference TRBV2 and TRBJ1-4, is as follows: EPEVTQTPSHQVTQMGQEVILRCVPISNHLYFYWYRQILGQKVEFLVSFYNNEISEKSEIFDDQFSVERPDGSNFTLKIRSTKLEDSAMYFCASSGGMRLTNEKLFFGSGTQLSVL.

The V and J genes are TRBV29-1 and TRBJ2-1; D not resolved. V lost 7 bases to trimming and J lost 3 bases, with 10 bases between them. The CDR3 totals 12 residues. Germline V CDR1 and CDR2: SQVTM, ANQGSEA. CDR3 nucleotide sequence: TGCAGCGCTGTGGGTGACTACAATGAGCAGTTCTTC. This encodes CSAVGDYNEQFF.

This sequence joins TRBV4-2 and TRBJ2-7; the D gene is possibly TRBD2 (5 bases). Germline assignment: CDR1 LGHNA and CDR2 YNFKEQ. The CDR3 runs 13 residues. Trimming cost V 4 bases and J 3 bases, with 10 bases left between them. The CDR3 nucleotides are TGTGCCAGCAGCCCGCTGGGAGTCTACGAGCAGTACTTC. As protein: CASSPLGVYEQYF.

This chain links TRBV9 with TRBJ2-1; TRBD1 matches 7 bases. The germline V gene encodes CDR1 SGDLS and CDR2 YYNGEE. The CDR3 covers 15 residues. J gave up 8 bases and V 0 bases, and 8 bases lay outside the gene matches. CDR3 in amino acids: CASSVEQKQGHEQFF. CDR3 sequence (DNA): TGTGCCAGCAGCGTAGAGCAGAAACAGGGGCATGAGCAGTTCTTC.

The genes are TRBV6-6 and TRBJ1-5, with D possibly matching TRBD1 (5 bases). From germline, CDR1 is MNHNY and CDR2 SVGAGI (reference sequence). Trimming pared 8 bases from V and 6 bases from J, leaving 5 bases between. The CDR3 has 10 residues. The CDR3 protein is CASGGQPQHF. Written as DNA, the CDR3 is TGTGCCAGCGGGGGTCAGCCCCAGCATTTT.

The gene calls are TRBV15 and TRBJ2-4, with D perhaps TRBD1 or TRBD2 (5 bases each). V was trimmed by 0 bases and J by 8 bases, leaving 8 bases between them. The CDR3 has 13 residues. Germline V CDR1 and CDR2: LNHNV, YYDKDF (reference sequence). The CDR3 DNA sequence: TGTGCCACCAGCAGAGATGGGACGGACATTCAGTACTTC. It yields the protein CATSRDGTDIQYF.

CDR3 DNA: TGCGCCAGCAGCCAAGGACAGGGAGTCGGTGAGCAGTACTTC. Its protein product is CASSQGQGVGEQYF. V gene TRBV4-1 combines with J gene TRBJ2-7; 7 bases are shared with TRBD1. V lost 1 base to trimming and J lost 7 bases; unmatched junction nucleotides: 7. CDR3 length: 14 residues. From germline, CDR1 is MGHRA and CDR2 YSYEKL.

This clone was recorded a few times. V gene TRBV11-1 combines with J gene TRBJ2-1; 7 nucleotides line up with TRBD2. The CDR3 is 13 residues long. V gave up 7 bases and J gave up 7 bases; unmatched junction bases: 7. Germline lookup yields CDR1 SGHAT and CDR2 FQDESV (reference sequence). The CDR3 nucleotides read TGTGCCAGCACCCCGGGGGGTGGAAATGAGCAGTTCTTC. This translates into CASTPGGGNEQFF.

CDR3: CASSVGSDSPLHF. DNA of the CDR3: TGTGCCAGCAGCGTGGGTTCGGATTCACCCCTCCACTTT. J is TRBJ1-6 and V is TRBV2; D is undetermined. CDR1 is SNHLY and CDR2 is FYNNEI in the germline V gene. V shed 6 bases and J shed 8 bases, with 11 bases lying between them. This CDR3 is 13 amino acids long.

This clone was counted only a few times. The V and J genes are TRBV11-2 and TRBJ2-1; D remains unclear. The CDR3 is made up of 13 amino acids. V was cut by 5 bases and J by 4 bases, with 9 bases left in between. From germline, CDR1 is SGHAT and CDR2 FQNNGV. CDR3 residues: CASSLDVYNEQFF. For the CDR3, the DNA is TGTGCCAGCAGCCTGGACGTTTACAATGAGCAGTTCTTC.

This chain uses TRBV5-1 with TRBJ2-5; 7 positions match TRBD1. This CDR3 is 14 amino acids long. Per the germline V gene, CDR1 is SGHRS and CDR2 is YFSETQ. J was trimmed by 5 bases and V by 4 bases; bases with no gene match: 8. The CDR3 here is CASSHRQGRETQYF. CDR3 nucleotide sequence: TGCGCCAGCAGCCATCGACAGGGAAGGGAGACCCAGTACTTC. Full variable domain (outside the CDR3, taken from reference TRBV5-1 and TRBJ2-5): KAGVTQTPRYLIKTRGQQVTLSCSPISGHRSVSWYQQTPGQGLQFLFEYFSETQRNKGNFPGRFSGRQFSNSRSEMNVSTLELGDSALYLCASSHRQGRETQYFGPGTRLLVL.

The chain carries TRBV6-6 and TRBJ2-7; 9 nucleotides line up with TRBD1. Germline CDR1 reads MNHNY; CDR2 reads SVGAGI (reference sequence). J lost 5 bases, V lost 6 bases, and 11 bases had no gene match. The CDR3 runs to 15 residues. Here the CDR3 reads CASSLLDRGNDEQYF. CDR3 bases: TGTGCCAGCAGCCTTCTGGACAGGGGTAACGACGAGCAGTACTTC.

The chain has TRBV7-6 and TRBJ1-5; unclear D gene. Germline lookup yields CDR1 SGHVS and CDR2 FNYEAQ. This CDR3 is built from 13 residues. Trimming took 3 bases from V and 7 from J, leaving 10 bases between them. The CDR3: CASSFGVGQPQHF. The CDR3 coding sequence is TGTGCCAGCAGCTTTGGGGTTGGACAGCCCCAGCATTTT.

Of note for this clone: Other DNA sequences of this sample code for an identical CDR3. The chain couples TRBV29-1 to TRBJ2-1, with D possibly matching TRBD1 (5 bases). The V and J ends lost 6 bases and 7 bases respectively, with 16 bases between them. This CDR3 region has 13 residues. The germline CDR1 and CDR2 sequences are SQVTM and ANQGSEA. The CDR3 protein is CSVRDLGVNEQFF. For the CDR3, the DNA is TGCAGCGTCAGGGATTTGGGCGTGAATGAGCAGTTCTTC.

This rearrangement joins TRBV5-1 to TRBJ2-1; unclear D gene. CDR3 length: 12 amino acids. V lost 2 bases, J lost 5 bases, and 5 bases lay in between. CDR1 is SGHRS, CDR2 YFSETQ, per germline. The CDR3 DNA sequence: TGCGCCAGCAGCTTTGGGAACAATGAGCAGTTCTTC. This encodes CASSFGNNEQFF.